Reported below is one T cell receptor (beta chain). This clonotype was seen many times. Its antigen remains undetermined. Base qualities are not at hand, and no much larger clone is one base apart. The TCR beta CDR3 regions were amplified from the RNA transcripts. The first round of RT-PCR for the TCR CDR3 was performed with the HTBI primer set and the Qiagen OneStep RT-PCR kit. A second multiplex PCR round built the libraries, followed by size selection and purification. Paired-end sequencing of the libraries was performed with 100 bp reads on an Illumina HiSeq2000. The original methods were these. Raw data were processed with SOAPnuke, discarding reads with adapters, uncalled bases, mean Phred below 15, or no exact constant-primer or identifier match. COPE v1.2.5 was used to merge the high-quality paired reads, and each unique nucleotide sequence was defined as a clonotype. Clonotypes were aligned to IMGT TRBV, TRBD and TRBJ reference segments using MiTCR v1.1. The analysis included only V-J combinations with a frequency above 0.0001, which together covered around 99% of the repertoires. The TCS score was defined as F50 (clonal expansion) divided by E x V (chaos), with BLOSUM62-based TCRdist calculated between CDR3 peptides within each V-J. Welch's t-statistics and random forest reduced fewer than 600 V-J features to 13, which were used in a naive Bayes classifier (R e1071). The raw public data were reprocessed by TCRdb itself: fastp quality trimming at Q25, MiXCR clonotype calling, in-frame beta chains only. Rows with a matching CDR3 protein are joined into one entry that keeps the most common DNA and genes. The V and J calls were determined by TCRdb, not by the authors. Recorded for this sample are 650,000 to 750,000 distinct CDR3 sequences; approximately 15% of them occurred a single time. The leading ten clones occupy approximately 10% of the sample.

These data come from a study of T cells in Graves' hyperthyroidism and ophthalmopathy (dated by TCRdb to about 2019). The study in broad terms: Peripheral blood samples were taken at initial diagnosis, before any treatment was given. Once sampling was done, hyperthyroidism patients were given methimazole at a starting dose of 30 mg daily, whereas ophthalmopathy patients were given high-dose intravenous methylprednisolone. In addition, the study compared T-cell repertoires in thyroid tissue and in blood from five or six Graves' hyperthyroidism patients. To identify TCR V-J signatures that set the groups apart, the researchers used a discovery cohort of roughly 100 patients, made up of under 50 with Graves' ophthalmopathy and 57 with stable Graves' hyperthyroidism. The roughly 91 discovery patients were randomly divided into training and test sets at a 7:3 ratio. TCR Vbeta CDR3 sequencing of 120 to 150 peripheral blood samples (roughly 43 ophthalmopathy, about 74 hyperthyroidism and 17 progressor patients) is reported in the paper. Prospective prediction of ophthalmopathy was tested in an independent validation cohort consisting of 18 hyperthyroidism patients and 17 patients who later progressed to ophthalmopathy. The investigation overall reported the following: Most expanded thyroid clonotypes (frequency above 0.001) were also detected in blood, a finding suggesting that blood repertoires may reflect thyroid immune responses. Sample size was not statistically predetermined, and investigators were not blinded to group allocation. In validation, the model predicted progression to ophthalmopathy with 65% to 71% sensitivity and around 72% specificity, a median of about 6.7 months before onset. In cross-validation, a model built on a 13 V-J signature told ophthalmopathy apart from stable hyperthyroidism with less than 90% sensitivity and roughly 81% specificity, and in testing the same model reached 80%/75%.

The germline V gene yields MNHEY for CDR1 and SVGEGT for CDR2. Between the V and J ends, shortened by 7 bases and 1 base respectively, the junction contains 16 bases. The CDR3 contains 15 residues, cysteine and phenylalanine counted. Kept here is only the CDR3 DNA, which spans 45 bases and is read in frame from base 1. Stable Graves' hyperthyroidism was defined as the absence of progression to ophthalmopathy over 18 months of follow-up. Hyperthyroidism patients were aged 18 to 65 years and newly diagnosed, with disease duration of less than 2 months. Any patient with an uncontrolled infection, another autoimmune disease, pregnancy or lactation was excluded. Diagnoses were based on clinical symptoms, serum thyroxine and TRAb, thyroid ultrasound and orbital computed tomography. PBMCs were separated from under 12 ml of fresh peripheral blood using Ficoll-Paque density gradient centrifugation. Total RNA was extracted with Trizol reagent, and quality was checked on an Agilent 2100 Bioanalyzer.

The sequence was collected from a woman aged 18 to 35 with Graves' hyperthyroidism. The rearrangement joined TRBV6-2 or TRBV6-3 to TRBJ1-1; a confident D gene designation cannot be given. The sequenced material came from blood. The encoded CDR3 is CASNEQRARNTEAFF. The nucleotide sequence reads as follows: TGTGCCAGCAACGAACAGAGGGCGAGGAACACTGAAGCTTTCTTT.